This T cell receptor beta chain was profiled in a study of blood T cell repertoires in COVID-19. At the level of the study: The origin of the acute and convalescent COVID-19 samples was the United States, Italy and Spain. Nucleic acid was either cDNA or gDNA, and it came from T cells, B-cell-depleted T cells, or PBMCs.

Original processing notes: The authors estimated nucleated cell counts from reference gene primer amplification. Profiling relied on immunoSEQ multiplex PCR, and the TCRdb table lists in-frame clones only, not all of them. That table supplies the V and J calls and clone size; D and trimming were determined from the DNA. The data show 140,000 to 150,000 clones, roughly 84% seen once. The sequence was collected from a human donor in a cohort sampled during active COVID-19. Source material: peripheral blood.

CDR3 coding DNA: TGTGCCAGTACGGGGGGCTGGCAGCCCCAGCATTTT. It yields the protein CASTGGWQPQHF. The chain is built from TRBV19 and TRBJ1-5; perhaps TRBD1 as D (6 bases). The V gene's germline CDR1 is LNHDA and CDR2 SQIVND (reference sequence). V lost 7 bases to trimming and J lost 7 bases, with 11 bases between them. CDR3 size: 12 residues.